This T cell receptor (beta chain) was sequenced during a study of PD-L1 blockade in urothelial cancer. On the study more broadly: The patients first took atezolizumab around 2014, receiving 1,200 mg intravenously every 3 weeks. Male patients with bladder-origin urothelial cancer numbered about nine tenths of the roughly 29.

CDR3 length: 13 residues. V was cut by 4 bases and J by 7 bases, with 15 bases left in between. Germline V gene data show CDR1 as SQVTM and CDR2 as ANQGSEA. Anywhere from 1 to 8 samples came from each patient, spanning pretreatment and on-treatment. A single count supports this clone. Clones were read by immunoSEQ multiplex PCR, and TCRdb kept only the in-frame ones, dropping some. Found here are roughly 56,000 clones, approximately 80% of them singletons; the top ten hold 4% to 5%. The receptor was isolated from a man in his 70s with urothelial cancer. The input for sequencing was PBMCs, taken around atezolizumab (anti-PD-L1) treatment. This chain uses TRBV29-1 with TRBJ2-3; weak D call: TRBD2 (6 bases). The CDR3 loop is CSVVVAGRHTQYF. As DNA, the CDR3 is TGCAGCGTTGTGGTTGCGGGACGCCATACGCAGTATTTT.